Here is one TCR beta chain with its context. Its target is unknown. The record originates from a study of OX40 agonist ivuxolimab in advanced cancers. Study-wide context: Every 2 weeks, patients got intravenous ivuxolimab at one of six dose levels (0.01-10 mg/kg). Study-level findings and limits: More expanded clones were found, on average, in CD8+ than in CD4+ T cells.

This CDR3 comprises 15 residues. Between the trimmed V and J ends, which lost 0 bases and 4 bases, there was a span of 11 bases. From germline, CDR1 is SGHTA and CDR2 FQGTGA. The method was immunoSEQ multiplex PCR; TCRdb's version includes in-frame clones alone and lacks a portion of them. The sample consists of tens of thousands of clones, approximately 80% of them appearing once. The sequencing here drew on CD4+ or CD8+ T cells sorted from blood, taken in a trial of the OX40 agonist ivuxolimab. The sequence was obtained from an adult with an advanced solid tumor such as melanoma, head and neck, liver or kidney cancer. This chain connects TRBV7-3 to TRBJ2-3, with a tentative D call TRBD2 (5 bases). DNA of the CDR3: TGTGCCAGCAGCTTAACGAACCTAGCTGCAGATACGCAGTATTTT. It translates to CASSLTNLAADTQYF.